Presented here are 25 T cell receptor beta chains from one specimen sequenced in a study of T cell repertoires in cytomegalovirus infection. For these receptors, no antigen is known. TCRdb re-derived calls from the reads in MiXCR, one entry per CDR3 protein. The sample shows fewer than 900,000 distinct CDR3 sequences, 25% to 30% of them seen only once. Source: cultured CD8+ T cells from PBMCs, taken from culture after CMV antigen stimulation. The source of these receptors is a human donor in good health (CMV status not recorded). Some clones in this sample may be carry-over from other donors' samples.

The genes are TRBV7-6 and TRBJ2-1; a possible D gene is TRBD1 (6 bases). V was cut by 5 bases and J by 15 bases, with 14 bases left in between. CDR3 length equals 11 residues. Germline lookup yields CDR1 SGHVS and CDR2 FNYEAQ. The CDR3 reads CASSPSGGLFF. In nucleotides, the CDR3 is TGTGCCAGCAGCCCATCTGGGGGCCTGTTCTTC.

The chain links TRBV11-2 to TRBJ1-6; D gene unclear. The CDR3 totals 14 residues. The germline CDR1 and CDR2 sequences are SGHAT and FQNNGV. V dropped 3 bases and J dropped 7 bases, with 10 bases sitting between them. CDR3 nucleotide sequence: TGTGCCAGCAGCTTTACTGGCCCAAATTCACCCCTCCACTTT. Encoded protein: CASSFTGPNSPLHF.

The chain joins TRBV19 to TRBJ1-5; 7 nucleotides line up with TRBD1. V was pared by 6 bases and J by 2 bases, with 13 bases of the junction left unmatched. CDR3 length: 17 residues. Germline lookup yields CDR1 LNHDA and CDR2 SQIVND (reference sequence). Here the CDR3 reads CASSLRQGLWGNQPQHF. CDR3 in DNA: TGTGCCAGTAGCCTCCGACAGGGACTTTGGGGCAATCAGCCCCAGCATTTT. Using reference TRBV19 and TRBJ1-5 for the parts outside the CDR3, the full variable domain is DGGITQSPKYLFRKEGQNVTLSCEQNLNHDAMYWYRQDPGQGLRLIYYSQIVNDFQKGDIAEGYSVSREKKESFPLTVTSAQKNPTAFYLCASSLRQGLWGNQPQHFGDGTRLSIL.

A word on this clonotype: Given a much more abundant clone one base away, this may be a read error. V gene TRBV12-3 or TRBV12-4 combines with J gene TRBJ1-2; D not certain. The CDR3 covers 15 residues. This chain's CDR3 is CANSSPSSRVYGYTF. DNA for the CDR3: TGTGCCAACAGTTCCCCTTCTTCGCGGGTCTATGGCTACACCTTC.

In this sample, this clonotype turned up many times. This rearrangement joins TRBV7-2 to TRBJ2-5, with 7 bases identical to TRBD1. Losses at the gene ends were 3 bases for V and 5 bases for J; bases not matched to a gene: 9. CDR3 size: 15 residues. CDR1 and CDR2 from the germline V gene are SGHTA and FQGNSA. DNA of the CDR3: TGTGCCAGCAGCTTCATAGGGGGCGCTCTGGAGACCCAGTACTTC. Protein product: CASSFIGGALETQYF.

This clonotype was detected only a few times. The V and J genes are TRBV7-9 and TRBJ1-4, with D uncertain. The V end lost 3 bases, the J end lost 6 bases, and 14 bases lay between the germline ends. CDR1 is SEHNR, CDR2 FQNEAQ, per germline (reference sequence). This CDR3 has 15 amino acids. The CDR3 loop reads CASSFQAGSDEKLFF. CDR3 nucleotide sequence: TGTGCCAGCAGCTTCCAGGCCGGGTCGGATGAAAAACTGTTTTTT.

Ten or more counts support this clonotype. This sequence joins TRBV7-9 and TRBJ2-3; 7 positions match TRBD1. The CDR3 is made up of 16 amino acids. Germline V gene lookup returns CDR1 SEHNR and CDR2 FQNEAQ (reference sequence). V shed 5 bases and J 6 bases; nucleotides not matched to a gene: 14. CDR3 nucleotides: TGTGCCAGCAGCCCGCCGGGGCAGGGGGTGTTCGATACGCAGTATTTT. Its protein is CASSPPGQGVFDTQYF.

This chain links TRBV20-1 with TRBJ1-2; 7 bases align to TRBD1. Germline V lookup: CDR1 DFQATT, CDR2 SNEGSKA (reference sequence). After removal of 6 bases from V and 8 bases from J, the junction contained 15 bases not matched to a gene. The CDR3 is made up of 14 amino acids. This CDR3 is CSALLTGRSDGYTF. Written as DNA, the CDR3 is TGCAGTGCCCTTTTGACAGGGCGAAGTGACGGCTACACCTTC.

The chain carries TRBV11-1 and TRBJ2-2; the D gene is possibly TRBD1 (8 bases). The V end lost 5 bases, the J end lost 4 bases, and 14 bases lay between the germline ends. Per the germline V gene, CDR1 is SGHAT and CDR2 is FQDESV (reference sequence). The CDR3 runs 15 residues. The CDR3 protein is CASSPTGGGTGELFF. In nucleotides, the CDR3 is TGTGCCAGCAGCCCAACAGGGGGGGGCACCGGGGAGCTGTTTTTT.

This clonotype was recorded many times. In DNA form, the CDR3 reads TGTGCCAGCAGTCTGGACAGCTCCAATCAGCCCCAGCATTTT. This gives the protein CASSLDSSNQPQHF. The rearrangement joins TRBV7-9 to TRBJ1-5; perhaps TRBD1 as D (6 bases). Trimming removed 6 bases from V and 3 bases from J, with 12 bases in between. CDR3 length: 14 residues. Germline-derived CDR1 and CDR2 are SEHNR and FQNEAQ (reference sequence).

The J gene is TRBJ1-2, the V gene TRBV20-1, with TRBD1 matching 10 bases. The CDR3 sequence is 12 residues long. The junction had 3 bases not matched to a gene; V was cut back by 3 bases and J by 8 bases. The germline V gene has CDR1 DFQATT and CDR2 SNEGSKA (reference sequence). Here the CDR3 reads CSASDRGRGYTF. The CDR3 nucleotides are TGCAGTGCTAGCGACAGGGGGCGGGGCTACACCTTC.

The CDR3 protein is CASQTSPVTGAREAFF. The CDR3 DNA follows: TGCGCCAGCCAAACCTCCCCGGTGACAGGGGCGAGAGAAGCTTTCTTT. The genes are TRBV23-1 and TRBJ1-1, with 8 bases identical to TRBD1. TRBV23-1 is given ORF status, its function remaining uncertain. After removal of 8 bases from V and 8 bases from J, the junction contained 19 bases not matched to a gene. The CDR3 has 16 residues.

The chain recombines TRBV20-1 with TRBJ1-2; TRBD1 matches at 8 bases. From germline, CDR1 is DFQATT and CDR2 SNEGSKA (reference sequence). V shed 1 base and J 8 bases; nucleotides not matched to a gene: 9. CDR3 length equals 14 residues. The CDR3 DNA reads TGCAGTGCTAGAGTCAATAGCAGGGGGCTAGGCTACACCTTC. Encoded protein: CSARVNSRGLGYTF.

The rearrangement links TRBV4-1 to TRBJ2-7; 9 bases are shared with TRBD1. The germline CDR1 and CDR2 sequences are MGHRA and YSYEKL. Unmatched junction bases numbered 9, after V lost 5 bases and J lost 1 base. This CDR3 spans 16 amino acids. The CDR3 region is CASSAPPDRGSYEQYF. The CDR3 DNA reads as TGCGCCAGCAGCGCACCCCCGGACAGGGGTTCCTACGAGCAGTACTTC.

This clonotype was recorded a few times. The rearrangement uses TRBV7-3 and TRBJ1-2, with 7 bases aligning to TRBD1. In germline, CDR1 is SGHTA, CDR2 FQGTGA. CDR3 length: 16 amino acids. Losses at the gene ends were 5 bases for V and 1 base for J; bases not matched to a gene: 10. Written as DNA, the CDR3 is TGTGCCAGCAGCATTACGGGACAGTCCTATAACTATGGCTACACCTTC. This translates into CASSITGQSYNYGYTF. The full variable domain, completed using reference TRBV7-3 and TRBJ1-2, is GAGVSQTPSNKVTEKGKYVELRCDPISGHTALYWYRQSLGQGPEFLIYFQGTGAADDSGLPNDRFFAVRPEGSVSTLKIQRTERGDSAVYLCASSITGQSYNYGYTFGSGTRLTVV.

The table lists this clonotype with many counts. The chain couples TRBV27 to TRBJ1-2, with 10 positions matching TRBD1. V dropped 6 bases and J dropped 8; count of bases not matched to a gene: 9. CDR1 is MNHEY, CDR2 SMNVEV, per germline (reference sequence). CDR3 length: 14 residues. Written as DNA, the CDR3 is TGTGCCAGCAGCCCCGGGACAGGGGTCCACGGCTACACCTTC. Amino acids: CASSPGTGVHGYTF.

Ten or more counts support this clonotype. The chain couples TRBV7-2 to TRBJ2-5; D is possibly TRBD2 (5 bases). Between the trimmed V and J ends, which lost 5 bases and 3 bases, there was a span of 16 bases. Germline V gives CDR1 SGHTA, CDR2 FQGNSA. The CDR3 consists of 15 residues. The CDR3 loop reads CASSVHSVGKETQYF. The DNA for the CDR3 is TGTGCCAGCAGCGTGCACAGCGTCGGGAAAGAGACCCAGTACTTC.

V and J are TRBV4-1 and TRBJ2-7, with D maybe TRBD2 (5 bases). The germline V gene has CDR1 MGHRA and CDR2 YSYEKL. The V and J ends lost 0 bases and 4 bases respectively, with 13 bases between them. The CDR3 consists of 15 residues. This chain's CDR3 is CASSQDVGSGYEQYV. CDR3 DNA sequence: TGCGCCAGCAGCCAAGATGTGGGATCGGGATACGAGCAGTACGTC.

This clonotype has only a few counts. The V call is TRBV7-9, the J call TRBJ2-5; D may be TRBD2 (6 bases). V was pared by 4 bases and J by 1 base, with 16 bases between. Germline assignment: CDR1 SEHNR and CDR2 FQNEAQ (reference sequence). The CDR3 runs to 16 residues. The CDR3 nucleotides read TGTGCCAGCAGCTCGGAGGGGCGGGGCTTCCAAGAGACCCAGTACTTC. The encoded protein is CASSSEGRGFQETQYF.

This clonotype has at least ten counts. The CDR3 nucleotides are TGTGCCAGCAGCCCCTCAAGCCCGAACAGGGGGGAGCTGTTTTTT. Translated: CASSPSSPNRGELFF. The gene calls are TRBV7-6 and TRBJ2-2; D is possibly TRBD1 (5 bases). The CDR3 is 15 residues long. In germline, CDR1 is SGHVS, CDR2 FNYEAQ. V gave up 5 bases and J gave up 8 bases, with 18 bases separating them.

This clonotype was picked up a small number of times. The rearrangement uses TRBV6-5 and TRBJ1-2; D ambiguous. In germline, CDR1 is MNHEY, CDR2 SVGAGI. V was trimmed by 4 bases and J by 3 bases, leaving 15 bases between them. This CDR3 spans 15 amino acids. The CDR3 nucleotides read TGTGCCAGCAGTTTCGACCCAGACGGCTACTATGGCTACACCTTC. It translates to CASSFDPDGYYGYTF.

The J gene is TRBJ1-2, the V gene TRBV19; the match to TRBD1 covers 7 bases. This CDR3 has 11 residues. The V and J ends lost 8 bases and 6 bases, in that order; junction bases with no gene match: 3. Germline loops: CDR1 LNHDA, CDR2 SQIVND (reference sequence). The CDR3 here is CASGQVDGYTF. The CDR3 bases are TGTGCCAGTGGACAGGTAGATGGCTACACCTTC.

This rearrangement joins TRBV4-3 to TRBJ2-1; 9 bases fit TRBD1. Germline assignment: CDR1 LGHNA and CDR2 YSLEER. Trimming took 1 base from V and 0 from J; bases not matched to a gene: 1. The CDR3 is 16 residues long. The CDR3 protein is CASSQGGQGSYNEQFF. DNA for the CDR3: TGCGCCAGCAGCCAAGGGGGACAGGGCTCCTACAATGAGCAGTTCTTC.

The rearrangement links TRBV6-5 to TRBJ1-1; the D gene is possibly TRBD1 (5 bases). Germline loops: CDR1 MNHEY, CDR2 SVGAGI. Trimming pared 0 bases from V and 8 bases from J, leaving 7 bases between. The CDR3 is made up of 12 amino acids. The CDR3 loop is CASSYSGVEAFF. The CDR3 bases are TGTGCCAGCAGTTACTCAGGGGTCGAAGCTTTCTTT.

This clonotype was detected many times. The V and J genes are TRBV7-6 and TRBJ2-3; 14 bases are a match to TRBD2. Germline CDR1 reads SGHVS; CDR2 reads FNYEAQ. The CDR3 is 19 residues long. With V trimmed by 5 bases and J by 3 bases, 13 bases remained unmatched. The DNA for the CDR3 is TGTGCCAGCAGCCCCAGACCGGGACTAGCGGGGGATGCTACAGATACGCAGTATTTT. Encoded protein: CASSPRPGLAGDATDTQYF.